This T cell receptor beta chain was sequenced in a study of blood T cell repertoires in COVID-19 (dated by TCRdb to 2019 to 2021). Study-level background: The collaborator samples originated in the United States, Italy and Spain and spanned the acute and convalescent phases of COVID-19. The prospective study material was composed of cDNA or gDNA derived from T cells, B-cell-depleted T cells, or PBMCs. Subjects who had been exposed to COVID-19, were actively infected with it, or had recovered from it provided the deeply sampled blood TCRbeta repertoires that made up the dataset. The repertoires were released in a freely available public database intended as a resource for research on the immune response to SARS-CoV-2. Samples were obtained from the ongoing ImmuneRACE study (first 160 participants) and from approximately 1,200 subjects provided by 6 global collaborators. Sample metadata almost always included a de-identified subject ID, COVID-19 status, age in years and sex. Where available, HLA class I and class II types were obtained from metadata supplied by the sample provider rather than from assay-based typing. The research as a whole found: Clinical and demographic metadata were provided uncurated, with the amount varying by source and participant.

Samples from volunteer blood donors who had recovered from COVID-19 were contributed by a second Seattle source. The collaborating institutions used their own protocols to collect whole blood in K2EDTA tubes. For TCRbeta analysis, collaborators shipped samples in one of three forms: frozen whole blood, isolated PBMCs, or DNA extracted from either of those sample types. Ends trimmed: V by 2 bases, J by 5 bases; bases unmatched to a gene: 12. The germline V gene supplies CDR1 KGHSH and CDR2 LQKENI. The CDR3 spans 17 residues, from the cysteine through the phenylalanine. Only the CDR3 region is kept as DNA, spanning 51 bases read in frame from base 1. TCRbeta CDR3 regions were amplified from genomic DNA using the immunoSEQ Assay, a bias-controlled multiplex PCR. From the authors' description of their analysis: The number of nucleated cells in each sample was estimated from the amplification of reference gene primers within the assay. To quantify the absolute abundance of each unique TCRbeta CDR3 rearrangement, sequence reads were collapsed and filtered. For each sample, productive Simpson clonality was calculated by taking the square root of Simpson's diversity index across productive rearrangements. TCRdb retrieved this table from immuneACCESS and kept in-frame rearrangements only. Not all clones are present; in checked studies, unresolved V genes account for under half, and no reason is known for the remainder. That table is the source of V, J and clone size, and D and trimming were worked out from the DNA. The sample table holds over 200,000 clones, of which roughly 89% were seen once. About 6.3% of the sample belongs to the ten largest clones.

Details on this clone: Its cognate antigen has yet to be identified. No much larger clone is present one base from it, and per-base qualities are unavailable.

Recombination linked TRBV18 to TRBJ2-5, with TRBD1 matching 9 junction bases. The source of this sequence is a man aged 55 to 70 who had recovered from COVID-19. The sequenced sample was peripheral blood. This receptor carries the CDR3 CASSPGLRTGAGETQYF. The nucleotide sequence reads TGTGCCAGCTCACCAGGTCTGAGGACAGGGGCGGGTGAGACCCAGTACTTC.